The 10 T cell receptor beta chains given below trace back to one sample, sequenced in a study of T cell responses to AZD1222 COVID-19 vaccine. TCRdb's copy holds only in-frame clones and misses some; the assay was immunoSEQ multiplex PCR. The sample includes about 130,000 clones, just under 95% of them seen just once. The sequences come from peripheral blood, collected on day 0 of AZD1222 vaccination. The receptor source for this set is an adult in good health.

The V gene is TRBV27, the J gene TRBJ2-5, with 10 bases aligning to TRBD2. V was pared by 5 bases and J by 5 bases, with 14 bases of the junction left unmatched. Germline CDR1 reads MNHEY; CDR2 reads SMNVEV (reference sequence). This CDR3 spans 17 amino acids. The CDR3: CASSGEAGGLLWETQYF. In nucleotides, the CDR3 is TGTGCCAGCAGTGGGGAAGCGGGAGGGCTTCTATGGGAGACCCAGTACTTC.

This rearrangement joins TRBV19 to TRBJ2-7; 7 bases line up with TRBD1. The CDR3 loop spans 15 amino acids. Germline values: CDR1 LNHDA, CDR2 SQIVND (reference sequence). Losses at the gene ends were 5 bases for V and 2 bases for J; bases not matched to a gene: 9. CDR3 coding DNA: TGTGCCAGTAGTCTCCGGGACAGCACCCCCTACGAGCAGTACTTC. Translation: CASSLRDSTPYEQYF.

The CDR3 is CASSSPTSGSSDEQFF. CDR3 coding DNA: TGTGCCAGCAGCTCACCGACTAGCGGGAGTTCCGATGAGCAGTTCTTC. V gene TRBV11-2 combines with J gene TRBJ2-1, with TRBD2 matching 12 bases. V gave up 4 bases and J gave up 8 bases; unmatched junction bases: 9. In germline, CDR1 is SGHAT, CDR2 FQNNGV. The CDR3 covers 16 residues.

The J gene is TRBJ2-7, the V gene TRBV4-1, with 12 bases aligning to TRBD2. This CDR3 contains 16 residues. V dropped 0 bases and J dropped 2; count of bases not matched to a gene: 2. Germline V gene sequence: CDR1 MGHRA, CDR2 YSYEKL. The CDR3 nucleotides are TGCGCCAGCAGCCAAGATGGACTAGCGGGGACCTACGAGCAGTACTTC. Its translation is CASSQDGLAGTYEQYF.

The chain joins TRBV3-1 (or the pseudogene TRBV3-2) to TRBJ2-1; 9 nucleotides match TRBD1. The CDR3 contains 17 residues. Germline V gene lookup returns CDR1 LGHDT and CDR2 YNNKEL (reference sequence). The V and J ends lost 0 bases and 7 bases, in that order; junction bases with no gene match: 10. Here the CDR3 reads CASSQEGGTGRSNEQFF. The CDR3 DNA reads as TGTGCCAGCAGCCAAGAGGGGGGGACAGGGAGGAGTAATGAGCAGTTCTTC.

This clone was observed a few times. The rearrangement uses TRBV7-3 and TRBJ2-7, with unresolved D. CDR1 and CDR2 (germline): SGHTA, FQGTGA. This CDR3 region has 13 residues. V was shortened by 5 bases and J by 6 bases, with 14 bases between the two germline ends. The CDR3 region has the DNA TGTGCCAGCAGCCCCCAAATGGGGTTCGAGCAGTACTTC. It yields the protein CASSPQMGFEQYF.

The chain couples TRBV2 to TRBJ1-2; D is uncertain. Germline V CDR1 and CDR2: SNHLY, FYNNEI. The CDR3 runs to 11 residues. V dropped 7 bases and J dropped 8 bases, with 11 bases sitting between them. CDR3 residues: CASIRLGGYTF. The CDR3 DNA follows: TGTGCCAGCATCCGGTTGGGAGGCTACACCTTC. Together with reference TRBV2 and TRBJ1-2, the CDR3 gives the full variable domain: EPEVTQTPSHQVTQMGQEVILRCVPISNHLYFYWYRQILGQKVEFLVSFYNNEISEKSEIFDDQFSVERPDGSNFTLKIRSTKLEDSAMYFCASIRLGGYTFGSGTRLTVV.

The chain has TRBV29-1 and TRBJ2-1; D remains unclear. Germline V lookup: CDR1 SQVTM, CDR2 ANQGSEA. This CDR3 is 14 amino acids long. Deletions cut 6 bases from V and 2 bases from J, with 14 bases between. Here the CDR3 reads CSVHWTDAYNEQFF. For the CDR3, the DNA is TGCAGCGTCCATTGGACGGATGCCTACAATGAGCAGTTCTTC.

The chain uses TRBV30 and TRBJ1-1; D not resolved. Germline V gene sequence: CDR1 GTSNPN, CDR2 SVGIG (reference sequence). The CDR3 covers 17 residues. Trimming shortened V by 2 bases and J by 2 bases, and 21 bases separated the two germline ends. The CDR3 DNA follows: TGTGCCTGGAGTCCCCCGGGGTGGAGTAAGTCCAACACTGAAGCTTTCTTT. Protein sequence: CAWSPPGWSKSNTEAFF. The variable domain in full, completed from reference TRBV30 and TRBJ1-1, reads SQTIHQWPATLVQPVGSPLSLECTVEGTSNPNLYWYRQAAGRGLQLLFYSVGIGQISSEVPQNLSASRPQDRQFILSSKKLLLSDSGFYLCAWSPPGWSKSNTEAFFGQGTRLTVV.

The V gene is TRBV27, the J gene TRBJ2-2, with 11 bases aligning to TRBD2. J gave up 8 bases and V 3 bases, and 8 bases lay outside the gene matches. The CDR3 contains 16 residues. The V gene's germline CDR1 is MNHEY and CDR2 SMNVEV (reference sequence). CDR3 in DNA: TGTGCCAGCAGTTTCCAACTAGCGGGAGTCGGTGGGGAGCTGTTTTTT. The encoded protein is CASSFQLAGVGGELFF.